The 3 T cell receptor beta chains presented below share a single source sample, sequenced in a study of blood T cell repertoires in COVID-19. Sequenced by immunoSEQ multiplex PCR; TCRdb stores in-frame clones only, minus some. The sample records over 200,000 clones, roughly 87% being singletons. Sequenced: peripheral blood. The source is a man in his forties with active or convalescent COVID-19.

The chain employs TRBV3-1 (or the pseudogene TRBV3-2) and TRBJ2-5; tentatively, D is TRBD2 (6 bases). This CDR3 is 13 amino acids long. V was clipped by 6 bases and J by 2 bases, with 10 bases between them. CDR1 and CDR2 from the germline V gene are LGHDT and YNNKEL (reference sequence). In DNA form, the CDR3 reads TGTGCCAGCAGACTTAGCGGACAAGAGACCCAGTACTTC. Translation gives CASRLSGQETQYF.

This clone was observed a single time. The chain carries TRBV28 and TRBJ1-5; D is uncertain. Germline V gives CDR1 MDHEN, CDR2 SYDVKM. The V end lost 5 bases, the J end lost 5 bases, and 7 bases lay between the germline ends. There are 12 residues in the CDR3. CDR3 DNA: TGTGCCAGCAGTGTGACTCATCAGCCCCAGCATTTT. It encodes CASSVTHQPQHF.

The CDR3 DNA is TGCAGCGTGCTGGGACTAGCGGTTCCCTACGAGCAGTACTTC. It is translated as CSVLGLAVPYEQYF. The chain couples TRBV29-1 to TRBJ2-7, with 11 bases matching TRBD2. The CDR3 extends over 14 amino acids. Losses at the gene ends were 6 bases for V and 2 bases for J; bases not matched to a gene: 6. Germline V gene data show CDR1 as SQVTM and CDR2 as ANQGSEA.